This T cell receptor beta chain was obtained from a study of blood T cell repertoires in COVID-19. Looking at the study overall: Whether acute or convalescent, the COVID-19 samples came from the United States, Italy and Spain.

Repertoires were generated with immunoSEQ multiplex PCR, while TCRdb's copy carries only in-frame clones and drops some. The data show around 300,000 clones, under 90% seen once. Germline assignment: CDR1 LNHDA and CDR2 SQIVND (reference sequence). The ends were cut back, 10 bases at V and 5 bases at J, with 11 bases in the middle. The CDR3 contains 11 residues. The sequence was obtained from a man aged 45-65 years with acute or convalescent COVID-19. Material for sequencing was peripheral blood. This chain links TRBV19 with TRBJ2-5, with a possible D match to TRBD2 (7 bases). The CDR3 protein is CATRGGETQYF. The CDR3 DNA reads TGTGCCACCAGGGGAGGGGAGACCCAGTACTTC.